A selection of T cell receptor beta chains follows, all from one sample in a study of shared clonotypes between healthy human individuals. TCRdb keeps only in-frame clones here, not all; method: immunoSEQ multiplex PCR. Among about 1.5 million clones, 95% to 99% were seen once, and the ten largest hold roughly 0.45%. The material sequenced was naive CD4+ T cells sorted from blood. Receptor source: a man aged 25-40 years in good health. CDR3s include the opening cysteine and the closing phenylalanine or tryptophan. The size of a clone is reported for some rows only, either as once, few or many, or as a class for expanded clones.

TRBJ2-3 17 TRBV10-3 . CAISESRGSLNTDTQYF
TRBJ1-1 15 TRBV9 . CASSVGGGRNTEAFF
TRBJ2-5 11 TRBV20-1 . CSARTLETQYF
TRBJ2-2 15 TRBV5-1 . CASSKGLAGVGELFF
TRBJ2-1 14 TRBV30 . CAWAGLAGFNEQFF
TRBJ2-7 14 TRBV30 . CAWSTGGESYEQYF
TRBJ2-2 16 TRBV7-3 . CASSQGQGPNTGELFF
TRBJ1-2 13 TRBV6-5 . CASRLRIEYGYTF
TRBJ2-7 14 TRBV5-4 . CASSLRGGDYEQYF
TRBJ2-7 14 TRBV5-6 . CASSLIMRPYEQYF
TRBJ2-5 16 TRBV11-2 . CASSLGRQGKWETQYF
TRBJ2-2 17 TRBV5-1 . CASSLAPTPSQDGELFF
TRBJ2-2 13 TRBV30 . CAWSLSGSGELFF
TRBJ2-2 18 TRBV5-1 . CASSLAIPGAANTGELFF
TRBJ2-7 15 TRBV11-2 . CASSLELAGLYEQYF
TRBJ2-3 18 TRBV14 . CASSQESGQKTSTDTQYF
TRBJ1-3 15 TRBV11-2 . CASSEQGRSGNTIYF
TRBJ2-3 17 TRBV18 . CASSPFRAGKGTDTQYF
TRBJ2-3 17 TRBV5-1 . CASSLVAGTRASDTQYF
TRBJ2-3 16 TRBV4-1 . CASSQRGAGTGDTQYF
TRBJ1-3 15 TRBV28 . CASGSRPYSGNTIYF
TRBJ2-1 15 TRBV28 . CASSLTPSSYNEQFF
TRBJ2-2 16 TRBV5-1 . CASSLEGGPNTGELFF
TRBJ1-2 14 TRBV30 . CAWNALGQDYGYTF
TRBJ1-5 16 TRBV18 . CASSPQGDRGHQPQHF
TRBJ2-5 15 TRBV5-8 . CASSTRTLAGETQYF
TRBJ2-7 13 TRBV5-1 . CASSSGESYEQYF
TRBJ2-7 13 TRBV5-1 . CASSYLAGGEQYF
TRBJ2-3 13 TRBV19 . CASRAVPTDTQYF
TRBJ1-1 14 TRBV4-3 once CASSQVRLNTEAFF
TRBJ2-1 16 TRBV9 . CASSVTLRTSENEQFF
TRBJ1-1 16 TRBV6-4 . CASSDRGQPRLTEAFF
TRBJ2-5 12 TRBV5-8 . CASSSQGETQYF
TRBJ1-2 14 TRBV5-1 . CASSTRGQQYGYTF
TRBJ1-3 14 TRBV7-9 . CAGRKGSSGNTIYF
TRBJ2-7 14 TRBV5-4 . CASSWDRGSYEQYF
TRBJ2-2 16 TRBV11-3 . CASSLAGLAGAGELFF
TRBJ1-1 13 TRBV7-9 . CASSGFQNTEAFF
TRBJ2-1 18 TRBV5-4 . CASRWGLAGGNSYNEQFF
TRBJ2-4 16 TRBV28 . CASSLNLRGEGNIQYF